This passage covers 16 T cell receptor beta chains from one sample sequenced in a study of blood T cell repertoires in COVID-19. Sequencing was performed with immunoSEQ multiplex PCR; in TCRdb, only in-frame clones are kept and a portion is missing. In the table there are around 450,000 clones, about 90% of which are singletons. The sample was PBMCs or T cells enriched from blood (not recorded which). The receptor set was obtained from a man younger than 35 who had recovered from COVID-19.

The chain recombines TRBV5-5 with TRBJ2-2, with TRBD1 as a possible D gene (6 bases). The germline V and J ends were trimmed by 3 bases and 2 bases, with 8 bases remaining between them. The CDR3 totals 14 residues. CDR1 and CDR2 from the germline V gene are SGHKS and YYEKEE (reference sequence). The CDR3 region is CASSSTGNTGELFF. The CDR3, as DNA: TGTGCCAGCAGCTCGACAGGAAACACCGGGGAGCTGTTTTTT.

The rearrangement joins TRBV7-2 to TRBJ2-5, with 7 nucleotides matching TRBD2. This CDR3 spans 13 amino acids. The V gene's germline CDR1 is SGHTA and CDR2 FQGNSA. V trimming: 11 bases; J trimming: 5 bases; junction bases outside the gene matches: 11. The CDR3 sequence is CACPGRERETQYF. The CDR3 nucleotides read TGTGCCTGCCCGGGGCGGGAGCGGGAGACCCAGTACTTC.

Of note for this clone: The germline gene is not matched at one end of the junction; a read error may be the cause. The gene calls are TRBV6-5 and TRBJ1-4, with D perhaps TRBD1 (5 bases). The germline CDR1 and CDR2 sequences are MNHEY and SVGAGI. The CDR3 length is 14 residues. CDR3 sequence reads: CASNMGLENGKLFF. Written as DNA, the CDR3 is TGTGCCAGCAATATGGGACTGGAGAATGGAAAACTGTTTTTT.

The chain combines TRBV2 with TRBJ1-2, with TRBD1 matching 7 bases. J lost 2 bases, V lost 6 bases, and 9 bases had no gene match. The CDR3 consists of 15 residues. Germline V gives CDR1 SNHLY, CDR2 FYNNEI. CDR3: CASRPETGPNYGYTF. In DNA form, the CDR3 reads TGTGCCAGCAGACCCGAGACAGGGCCCAACTATGGCTACACCTTC.

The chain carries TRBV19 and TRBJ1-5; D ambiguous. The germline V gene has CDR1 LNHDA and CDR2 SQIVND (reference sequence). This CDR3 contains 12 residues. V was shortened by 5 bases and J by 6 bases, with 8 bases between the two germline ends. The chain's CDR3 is CASSRRGQPQHF. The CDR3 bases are TGTGCCAGTAGTCGCCGGGGTCAGCCCCAGCATTTT.

The CDR3: CAIQGAKAGYTF. CDR3 DNA: TGTGCCATCCAGGGGGCGAAGGCTGGCTACACCTTC. V gene TRBV12-3 or TRBV12-4 combines with J gene TRBJ1-2; 8 positions agree with TRBD1. The CDR3 covers 12 residues. The ends lost 10 bases at V and 7 bases at J; junction bases unmatched: 8.

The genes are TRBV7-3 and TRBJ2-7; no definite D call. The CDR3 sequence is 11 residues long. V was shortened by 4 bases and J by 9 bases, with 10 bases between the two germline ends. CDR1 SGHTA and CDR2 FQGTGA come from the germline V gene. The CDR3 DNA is TGTGCCAGCAGCTCACAACGCTGGCAGTACTTC. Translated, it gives CASSSQRWQYF.

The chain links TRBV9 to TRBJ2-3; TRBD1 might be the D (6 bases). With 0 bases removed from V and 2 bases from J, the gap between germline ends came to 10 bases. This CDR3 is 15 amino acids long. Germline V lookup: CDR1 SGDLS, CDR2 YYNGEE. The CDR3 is CASSVAGQLTDTQYF. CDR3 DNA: TGTGCCAGCAGCGTAGCGGGACAACTCACAGATACGCAGTATTTT.

The CDR3 DNA is TGTGCCAGCAGCGGGGGGACAGGGGTGACAGATACGCAGTATTTT. Its protein is CASSGGTGVTDTQYF. V gene TRBV9 combines with J gene TRBJ2-3; 10 bases are a match to TRBD1. The V gene's germline CDR1 is SGDLS and CDR2 YYNGEE. CDR3 length equals 15 residues. V lost 3 bases to trimming and J lost 3 bases; unmatched junction nucleotides: 4. The full variable domain, in which reference TRBV9 and TRBJ2-3 provide the parts outside the CDR3, is DSGVTQTPKHLITATGQRVTLRCSPRSGDLSVYWYQQSLDQGLQFLIQYYNGEERAKGNILERFSAQQFPDLHSELNLSSLELGDSALYFCASSGGTGVTDTQYFGPGTRLTVL.

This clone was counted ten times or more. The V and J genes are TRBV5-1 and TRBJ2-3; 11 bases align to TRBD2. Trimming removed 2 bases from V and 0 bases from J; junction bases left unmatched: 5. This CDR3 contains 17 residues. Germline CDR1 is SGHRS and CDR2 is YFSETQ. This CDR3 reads CASSFLSSGGSTDTQYF. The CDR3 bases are TGCGCCAGCAGCTTCCTGTCTAGCGGGGGGAGCACAGATACGCAGTATTTT.

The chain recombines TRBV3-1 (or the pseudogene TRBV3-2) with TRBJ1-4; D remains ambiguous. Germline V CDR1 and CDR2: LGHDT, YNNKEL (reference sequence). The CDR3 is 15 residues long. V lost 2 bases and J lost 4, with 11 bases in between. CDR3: CASSQLSPGNEKLFF. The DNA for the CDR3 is TGTGCCAGCAGCCAACTGTCCCCGGGTAATGAAAAACTGTTTTTT.

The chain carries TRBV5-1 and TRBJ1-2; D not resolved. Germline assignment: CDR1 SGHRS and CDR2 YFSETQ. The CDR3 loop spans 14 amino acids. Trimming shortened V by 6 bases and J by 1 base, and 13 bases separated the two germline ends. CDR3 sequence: CASTRGPDNYGYTF. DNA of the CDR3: TGCGCCAGCACCCGAGGGCCAGATAACTATGGCTACACCTTC.

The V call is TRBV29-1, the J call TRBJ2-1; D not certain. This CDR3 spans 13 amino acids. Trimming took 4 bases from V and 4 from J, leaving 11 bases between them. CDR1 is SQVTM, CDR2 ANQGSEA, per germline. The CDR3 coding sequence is TGCAGCGTTGCGGCCTCCGGGTACAATGAGCAGTTCTTC. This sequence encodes CSVAASGYNEQFF.

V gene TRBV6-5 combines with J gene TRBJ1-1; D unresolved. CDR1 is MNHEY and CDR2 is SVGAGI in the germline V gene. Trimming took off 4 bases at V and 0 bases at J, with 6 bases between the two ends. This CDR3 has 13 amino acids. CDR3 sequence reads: CASSFHLNTEAFF. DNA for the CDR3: TGTGCCAGCAGTTTCCATCTGAACACTGAAGCTTTCTTT.

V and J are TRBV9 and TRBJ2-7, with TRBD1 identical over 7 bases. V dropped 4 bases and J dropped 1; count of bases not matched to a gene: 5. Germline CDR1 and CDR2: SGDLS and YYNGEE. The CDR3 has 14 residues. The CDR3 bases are TGTGCCAGCAGCCCGGGACAGCGGTCCTACGAGCAGTACTTC. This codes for CASSPGQRSYEQYF. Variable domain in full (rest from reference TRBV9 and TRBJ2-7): DSGVTQTPKHLITATGQRVTLRCSPRSGDLSVYWYQQSLDQGLQFLIQYYNGEERAKGNILERFSAQQFPDLHSELNLSSLELGDSALYFCASSPGQRSYEQYFGPGTRLTVT.

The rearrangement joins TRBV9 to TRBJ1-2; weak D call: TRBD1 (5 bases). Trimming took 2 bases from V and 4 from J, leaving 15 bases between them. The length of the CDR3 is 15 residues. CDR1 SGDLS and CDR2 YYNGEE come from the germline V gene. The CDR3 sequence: CASSVTGSSPYGYTF. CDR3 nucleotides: TGTGCCAGCAGCGTTACAGGATCCTCTCCCTATGGCTACACCTTC.